The next 6 T cell receptor beta chains were all read from a single sample in a study of blood T cell repertoires in COVID-19. Data came from immunoSEQ multiplex PCR; TCRdb stores just in-frame clones and leaves some out. Of fewer than 120,000 clones in the sample, roughly 85% were seen once. Source material: peripheral blood. Receptor source: a human donor in a cohort sampled during active COVID-19.

J is TRBJ2-5 and V is TRBV5-5, with a weak D call TRBD2 (5 bases). Trimming cost V 3 bases and J 2 bases, with 11 bases left between them. The germline gives CDR1 SGHKS, CDR2 YYEKEE (reference sequence). This CDR3 has 14 amino acids. CDR3 nucleotides: TGTGCCAGCAGCTCCTCCAGGACTCAAGAGACCCAGTACTTC. Translation gives CASSSSRTQETQYF.

The CDR3: CSVEGGLPYNEQFF. The CDR3 DNA reads as TGCAGCGTTGAAGGGGGGCTCCCTTACAATGAGCAGTTCTTC. The chain recombines TRBV29-1 with TRBJ2-1; the D gene is possibly TRBD1 (6 bases). The V gene's germline CDR1 is SQVTM and CDR2 ANQGSEA. This CDR3 has 14 residues. V was cut by 1 base and J by 4 bases, with 11 bases left in between.

The chain couples TRBV4-2 to TRBJ1-1, with D maybe TRBD1 (5 bases). This CDR3 is built from 15 residues. Per germline, CDR1 LGHNA and CDR2 YNFKEQ. V shed 5 bases and J shed 0 bases, with 13 bases lying between them. The CDR3 loop is CASSRTQGLNTEAFF. In DNA, the CDR3 is TGTGCCAGCAGCAGAACTCAGGGTTTGAACACTGAAGCTTTCTTT.

This chain connects TRBV9 to TRBJ1-4; TRBD1 aligns across 8 bases. Germline trimming cut 0 bases from V and 7 bases from J; bases unmatched to any gene: 5. The CDR3 has 15 amino acids. Per germline, CDR1 SGDLS and CDR2 YYNGEE. The CDR3 coding sequence is TGTGCCAGCAGCGTAGGGACAGGGCCGGGTGAAAAACTGTTTTTT. As protein: CASSVGTGPGEKLFF.

The chain links TRBV28 to TRBJ1-5; the D gene is possibly TRBD1 (6 bases). The CDR3 length is 13 residues. Trimming shortened V by 6 bases and J by 6 bases, and 12 bases separated the two germline ends. Germline values: CDR1 MDHEN, CDR2 SYDVKM. The CDR3 DNA reads as TGTGCCAGCAGGACTACAGGGATTCAGCCCCAGCATTTT. Translating it yields CASRTTGIQPQHF.

With regard to this clone: The sample carries other DNA sequences with the same CDR3. The chain joins TRBV5-1 to TRBJ1-2; the match to TRBD1 covers 9 bases. CDR1 and CDR2 from the germline V gene are SGHRS and YFSETQ. The CDR3 has 13 amino acids. The V gene end was trimmed by 4 bases and the J gene end by 6 bases; junction bases not matched to a gene: 4. The CDR3 DNA follows: TGCGCCAGCAGCCCCCGGACAGGGGATGGCTACACCTTC. Amino acid sequence: CASSPRTGDGYTF. Using reference TRBV5-1 and TRBJ1-2 for the parts outside the CDR3, the full variable domain is KAGVTQTPRYLIKTRGQQVTLSCSPISGHRSVSWYQQTPGQGLQFLFEYFSETQRNKGNFPGRFSGRQFSNSRSEMNVSTLELGDSALYLCASSPRTGDGYTFGSGTRLTVV.